The subject of this entry is one T cell receptor beta chain. What it binds is unknown. The sample comes from a study of cytomegalovirus exposure and HLA in healthy donors. Study information: According to later analysis, the same platform produced the approximately 130 validation and around 730 first-cohort repertoires.

The table came from immunoSEQ multiplex PCR; TCRdb's copy has only in-frame clones and leaves some out. This repertoire shows around 160,000 clones, under 95% found once; its top ten account for approximately 2.9%. With V trimmed by 4 bases and J by 2 bases, 8 bases remained unmatched. The CDR3 loop spans 16 amino acids. CDR1 and CDR2 (germline): SGHKS, YYEKEE (reference sequence). General observations from the study: A few CMV-associated chains proved CMV antigen-specific in vitro. The study designated fewer than 200 TCR beta chains cytomegalovirus-associated.

The sample comprised PBMCs. This clonotype was sampled from a woman aged 18-35 years in good health and CMV-seropositive. The chain links TRBV5-5 to TRBJ1-1; 10 bases map to TRBD1. CDR3 in amino acids: CASSHGGTGANTEAFF. CDR3 in DNA: TGTGCCAGCAGCCACGGAGGGACAGGGGCAAACACTGAAGCTTTCTTT.